This TCR beta chain was identified in a study of regulatory T cells in long-lasting Graves disease. Time point reported: newly diagnosed GD, antithyroid drugs for less than 3 months. Making the TCR library involved RNA that had been extracted from PBMCs. This CDR3 is built from 14 residues. Losses at the gene ends were 3 bases for V and 5 bases for J; bases not matched to a gene: 8. Germline loops: CDR1 DFQATT, CDR2 SNEGSKA (reference sequence). In this sample, this clonotype turned up many times. Its target is unknown. Study-wide findings and caveats: Peripheral blood, not thyroid tissue, was the sole material studied. Persistent Graves' patients showed a TCR diversity that was lower than that of newly diagnosed ones.

CDR3-region Arm-PCR and iRepertoire HTBI primers produced the TCR beta libraries. Each CDR3 protein gets one entry after TCRdb re-called the multiplex PCR reads with MiXCR. The table includes about 420,000 distinct CDR3 sequences, about a sixth detected once. These data are also associated with another study on T cells in Graves' hyperthyroidism and ophthalmopathy. That paper adds: TCR CDR3 underwent first-round RT-PCR with the HTBI primer set.

The sequencing used peripheral blood mononuclear cells (PBMCs), collected at new diagnosis, from a patient treated with antithyroid drugs. The receptor's source is a woman younger than 35 with Graves disease. The V gene is TRBV20-1, the J gene TRBJ2-7; 9 positions agree with TRBD2. The DNA of the CDR3 is TGCAGTGCTAGTAGGCTAGCGGGAATGGACGAGCAGTACTTC. Its protein product is CSASRLAGMDEQYF.